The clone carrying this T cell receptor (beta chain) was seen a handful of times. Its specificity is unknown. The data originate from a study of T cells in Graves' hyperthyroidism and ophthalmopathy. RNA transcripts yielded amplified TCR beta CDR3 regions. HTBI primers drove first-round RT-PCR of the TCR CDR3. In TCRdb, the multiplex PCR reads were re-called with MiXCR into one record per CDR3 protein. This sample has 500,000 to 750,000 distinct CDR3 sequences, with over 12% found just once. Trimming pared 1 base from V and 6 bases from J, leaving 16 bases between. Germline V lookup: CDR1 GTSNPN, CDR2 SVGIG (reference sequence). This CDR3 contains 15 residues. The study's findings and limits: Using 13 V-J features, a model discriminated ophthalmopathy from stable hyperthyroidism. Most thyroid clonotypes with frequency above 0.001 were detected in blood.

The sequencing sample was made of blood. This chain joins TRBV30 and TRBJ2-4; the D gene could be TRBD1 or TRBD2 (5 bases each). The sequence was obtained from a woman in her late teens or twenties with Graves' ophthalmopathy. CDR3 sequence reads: CAWSATSGLGNIQYF. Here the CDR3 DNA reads TGTGCCTGGAGTGCCACTTCGGGGCTGGGAAACATTCAGTACTTC.